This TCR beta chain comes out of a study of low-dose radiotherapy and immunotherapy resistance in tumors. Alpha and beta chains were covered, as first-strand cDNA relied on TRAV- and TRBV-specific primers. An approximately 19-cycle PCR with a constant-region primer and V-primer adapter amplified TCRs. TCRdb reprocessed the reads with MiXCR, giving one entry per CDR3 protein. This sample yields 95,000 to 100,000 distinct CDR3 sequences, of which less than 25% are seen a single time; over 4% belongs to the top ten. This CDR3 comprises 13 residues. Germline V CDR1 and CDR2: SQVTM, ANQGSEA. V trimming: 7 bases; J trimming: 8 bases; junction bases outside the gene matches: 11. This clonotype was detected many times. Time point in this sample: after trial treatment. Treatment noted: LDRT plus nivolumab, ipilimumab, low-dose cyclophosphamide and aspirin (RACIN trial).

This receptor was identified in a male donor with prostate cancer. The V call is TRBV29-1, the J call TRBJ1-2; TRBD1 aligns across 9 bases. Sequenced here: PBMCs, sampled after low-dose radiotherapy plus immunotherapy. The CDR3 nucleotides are TGCAGCGGCCGGGACAGGGAGGGAGCCGGCTACACCTTC. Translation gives CSGRDREGAGYTF.